This T cell receptor beta chain was found in a study of blood T cells in healthy people across ages. CDR3 length equals 15 residues. V dropped 1 base and J dropped 2; count of bases not matched to a gene: 3. Germline V gives CDR1 SNHLY, CDR2 FYNNEI. With a J-beta primer mix and a sample-barcoded 5' primer, a second PCR ran 7 to 11 cycles. TCRdb reprocessed the 5' RACE reads with MiXCR, giving one entry per CDR3 protein. In the table there are 600,000 to 1,000,000 distinct CDR3 sequences, more than 20% of which are singletons. The data also belong to a second study, concerning T cells of mothers and their children.

The V call is TRBV2, the J call TRBJ2-5; TRBD1 matches 8 bases. The receptor was derived from a boy aged 5-17 years in good health. The specimen sequenced was blood. The CDR3 protein is CASSEGTGLQETQYF. Written as DNA, the CDR3 is TGTGCCAGCAGTGAAGGGACAGGGCTTCAAGAGACCCAGTACTTC.